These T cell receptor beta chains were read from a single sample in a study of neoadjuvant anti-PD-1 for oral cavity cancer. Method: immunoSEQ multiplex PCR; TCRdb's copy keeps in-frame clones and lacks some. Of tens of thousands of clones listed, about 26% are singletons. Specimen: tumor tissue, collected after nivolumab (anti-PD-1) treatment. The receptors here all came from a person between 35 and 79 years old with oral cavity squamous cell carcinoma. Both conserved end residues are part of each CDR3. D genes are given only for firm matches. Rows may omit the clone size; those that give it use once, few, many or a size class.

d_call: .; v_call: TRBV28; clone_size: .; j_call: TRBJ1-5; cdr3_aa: CAVAGSRNQPQHF; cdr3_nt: TGTGCGGTAGCAGGGAGTCGTAATCAGCCCCAGCATTTT
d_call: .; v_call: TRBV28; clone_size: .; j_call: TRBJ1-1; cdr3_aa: CASSLTGNTEAFF; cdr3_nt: TGTGCCAGCAGCTTAACAGGGAACACTGAAGCTTTCTTT
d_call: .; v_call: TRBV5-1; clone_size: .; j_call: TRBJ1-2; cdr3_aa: CASSLQGDHGYTF; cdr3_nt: TGCGCCAGCAGCTTGCAGGGCGACCATGGCTACACCTTC
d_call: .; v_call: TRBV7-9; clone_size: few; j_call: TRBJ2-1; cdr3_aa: CASSHAGSSYNEQFF; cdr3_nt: TGTGCCAGCAGCCACGCGGGTTCCTCCTACAATGAGCAGTTCTTC
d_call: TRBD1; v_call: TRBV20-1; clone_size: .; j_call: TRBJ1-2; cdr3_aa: CSAAGQALRYF; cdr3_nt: TGCAGTGCCGCCGGACAGGCTCTTCGATACTTC
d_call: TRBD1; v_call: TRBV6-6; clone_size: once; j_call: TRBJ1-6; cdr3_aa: CASKAGGYNSPLHF; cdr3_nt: TGTGCCAGCAAAGCAGGGGGGTACAATTCACCCCTCCACTTT
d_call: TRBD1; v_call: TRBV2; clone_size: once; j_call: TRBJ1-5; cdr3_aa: CASSGQGGGQPQHF; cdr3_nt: TGTGCCAGCAGTGGACAGGGGGGTGGTCAGCCCCAGCATTTT
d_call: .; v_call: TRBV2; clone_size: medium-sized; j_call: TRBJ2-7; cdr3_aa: CASSASFSRHYEQYF; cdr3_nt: TGTGCCAGCAGTGCTTCCTTTTCGCGGCACTACGAGCAGTACTTC
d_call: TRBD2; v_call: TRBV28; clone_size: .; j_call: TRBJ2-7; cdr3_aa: CASSLSTGGGSEQYF; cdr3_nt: TGTGCCAGCAGTCTTTCGACGGGAGGGGGGTCCGAGCAGTACTTC
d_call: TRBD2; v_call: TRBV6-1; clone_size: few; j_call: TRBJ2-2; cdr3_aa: CASSKGLAGGQTGELFF; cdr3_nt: TGTGCCAGCAGTAAAGGACTAGCGGGGGGGCAAACCGGGGAGCTGTTTTTT
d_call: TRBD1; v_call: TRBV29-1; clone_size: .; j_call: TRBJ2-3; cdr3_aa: CSVGRGGPDTQYF; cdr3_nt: TGCAGCGTTGGTCGAGGGGGCCCAGATACGCAGTATTTT
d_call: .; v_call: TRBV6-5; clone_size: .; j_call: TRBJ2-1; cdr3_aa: CASSYGGSSYNEQFF; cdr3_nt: TGTGCCAGCAGTTACGGTGGGAGCTCCTACAATGAGCAGTTCTTC
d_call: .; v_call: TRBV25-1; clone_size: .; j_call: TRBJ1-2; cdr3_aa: CASSEPGLGGYTF; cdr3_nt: TGTGCCAGCAGTGAGCCCGGATTGGGCGGCTACACCTTC
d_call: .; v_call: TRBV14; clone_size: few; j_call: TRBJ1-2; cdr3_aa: CASSQGSTANYGYTF; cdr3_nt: TGTGCCAGCAGCCAGGGGTCGACAGCAAACTATGGCTACACCTTC
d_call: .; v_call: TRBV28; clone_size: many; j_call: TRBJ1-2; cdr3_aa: CASSSYLGYTF; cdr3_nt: TGTGCCAGCAGTTCTTATTTAGGCTACACCTTC
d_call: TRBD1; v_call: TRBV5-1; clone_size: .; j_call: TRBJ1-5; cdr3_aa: CASSIGTGDGNNQPQHF; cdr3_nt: TGCGCCAGCAGCATCGGGACAGGGGATGGAAACAATCAGCCCCAGCATTTT
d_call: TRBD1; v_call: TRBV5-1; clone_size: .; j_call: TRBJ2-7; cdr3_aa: CASSVGTAMYEQYF; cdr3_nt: TGCGCCAGCAGCGTCGGGACAGCTATGTACGAGCAGTACTTC
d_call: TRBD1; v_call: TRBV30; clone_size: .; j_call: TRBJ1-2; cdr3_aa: CAWRDRQGANYGYTF; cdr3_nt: TGTGCCTGGAGGGACCGACAGGGGGCTAACTATGGCTACACCTTC
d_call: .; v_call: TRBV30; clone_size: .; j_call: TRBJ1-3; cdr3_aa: CAWADRPSGNTIYF; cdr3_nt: TGTGCCTGGGCTGACAGACCCTCTGGAAACACCATATATTTT
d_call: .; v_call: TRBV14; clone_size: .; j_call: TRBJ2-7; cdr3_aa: CASSQGTLADYSYEQYF; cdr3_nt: TGTGCCAGCAGCCAAGGGACCTTAGCGGATTACTCCTACGAGCAGTACTTC
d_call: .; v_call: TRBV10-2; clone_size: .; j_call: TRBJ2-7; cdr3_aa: CASSEIGVPTYEQYF; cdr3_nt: TGCGCCAGCAGTGAAATAGGGGTACCCACCTACGAGCAGTACTTC
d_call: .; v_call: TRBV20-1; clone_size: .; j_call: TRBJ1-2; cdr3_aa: CSATDLYGYTF; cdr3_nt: TGCAGTGCTACGGACCTCTATGGCTACACCTTC